This T cell receptor (beta chain) comes out of a study of regulatory T cells in long-lasting Graves disease. Study observations and caveats: Analysis covered peripheral blood alone, not thyroid tissue. Among samples with persistent disease, TRBV28, TRBJ1-2 and TRBJ2-5 were favored. Less diverse TCR repertoires were seen in persistent Graves' patients than in newly diagnosed ones.

Time point in this sample: persistent/refractory GD, antithyroid drugs over 5 years with positive TRAb. The TCR library was prepared using RNA isolated from PBMCs. As collected, the peripheral blood samples measured about 8.1 milliliters each and went into EDTA tubes. Per the germline V gene, CDR1 is DFQATT and CDR2 is SNEGSKA (reference sequence). Between the trimmed V and J ends, which lost 1 base and 3 bases, there was a span of 16 bases. The CDR3 totals 15 residues. iRepertoire HTBI primers and Arm-PCR of CDR3 regions built TCR beta libraries. MiXCR, applied by TCRdb to the multiplex PCR reads, yields one record per CDR3 protein. This table has roughly 430,000 distinct CDR3 sequences, roughly 23% appearing once. This clonotype was seen at least ten times. Antigen unknown.

The chain employs TRBV20-1 and TRBJ2-7; D is possibly TRBD2 (5 bases). The receptor's source is a female donor with Graves disease. The sample was peripheral blood mononuclear cells (PBMCs), taken when the disease was refractory, from a patient treated with antithyroid drugs. The CDR3: CSARGLSAADYEQYF. CDR3 DNA sequence: TGCAGTGCTAGAGGTCTGTCGGCAGCGGACTACGAGCAGTACTTC.